This T cell receptor beta chain was sequenced for a study of T cells after yellow fever vaccination. Study in general: The SMART-Seq v4 Ultra Low Input method served to prepare the low-cell-number fractions. Findings and limits, study-wide: The secondary T-cell response peaked on day 5, not day 15, but was weaker.

Germline V gene data show CDR1 as LGHNA and CDR2 as YNFKEQ. V gave up 6 bases and J gave up 7 bases, with 15 bases separating them. The CDR3 extends over 14 amino acids. This clonotype was seen a few times. Its target is not known. Each CDR3 protein is one row after TCRdb ran MiXCR on the 5' RACE reads. The table includes some 260,000 distinct CDR3 sequences, roughly 4.8% detected once. This sequence joins TRBV4-2 and TRBJ2-2, with D unclear. The specimen was CD4+ T cells sorted from PBMCs, collected on the day of the yellow fever booster vaccination. This TCR came from a man aged 18-30 years who received the YFV17D yellow fever vaccine. The DNA of the CDR3 is TGTGCCAGCAGGGATCCGGAATTAGGCGGGGAGCTGTTTTTT. It translates to CASRDPELGGELFF.